These 27 T cell receptor beta chains originate from one sample sequenced in a study of CD8+CD57+ T cells in acquired aplastic anemia. The authors sequenced patients whose flow cytometry had shown CD8+CD57+ cell expansion. TCR beta VDJ and CDR3 profiling used genomic DNA as template. TCRdb independently ran MiXCR on the reads; one entry per CDR3 protein. This table holds 260,000 or so distinct CDR3 sequences, roughly 82% found once. Sequencing input: sorted CD4+, CD8+, or CD8+CD57+ T cells (not recorded which) from PBMCs. The origin of the receptors is a human donor with aplastic anemia.

The genes are TRBV2 and TRBJ2-7; 13 bases fit TRBD2. This CDR3 has 14 amino acids. Looked up from germline, CDR1 is SNHLY and CDR2 is FYNNEI. With V trimmed by 7 bases and J by 4 bases, 4 bases remained unmatched. The CDR3 spells CASTWTSGSYEQYF. The DNA for the CDR3 is TGTGCCAGCACTTGGACTAGCGGGAGTTACGAGCAGTACTTC.

This clonotype was detected only once. One end of the junction does not line up with germline, which may come from a read error. The chain recombines TRBV9 with TRBJ2-3; 7 positions agree with TRBD2. Germline lookup yields CDR1 SGDLS and CDR2 YYNGEE. CDR3 length: 14 amino acids. CDR3 in amino acids: CASSVTGGGANEHF. CDR3 nucleotides: TGTGCCAGCAGCGTAACGGGGGGTGGGGCCAACGAGCATTTT.

This sequence joins TRBV7-9 and TRBJ1-6, with 9 bases lining up with TRBD1. J lost 9 bases, V lost 4 bases, and 13 bases had no gene match. Germline V gene lookup returns CDR1 SEHNR and CDR2 FQNEAQ (reference sequence). This CDR3 comprises 17 residues. CDR3 sequence: CASSSPLYRGLFSPLHF. The CDR3, as DNA: TGTGCCAGCAGCTCACCCTTATACAGGGGGCTCTTTTCACCCCTCCACTTT.

In this sample, this clonotype turned up a few times. The gene calls are TRBV9 and TRBJ2-5; 7 bases match TRBD2. The germline CDR1 and CDR2 sequences are SGDLS and YYNGEE. This CDR3 has 16 residues. The ends lost 4 bases at V and 1 base at J; junction bases unmatched: 10. CDR3 DNA sequence: TGTGCCAGCAGCTTTTTTGCGGGGGAGTCCCAAGAGACCCAGTACTTC. As protein: CASSFFAGESQETQYF. The full variable domain, with the rest looked up from reference TRBV9 and TRBJ2-5, is DSGVTQTPKHLITATGQRVTLRCSPRSGDLSVYWYQQSLDQGLQFLIQYYNGEERAKGNILERFSAQQFPDLHSELNLSSLELGDSALYFCASSFFAGESQETQYFGPGTRLLVL.

This clonotype was seen just once. This chain uses TRBV5-1 with TRBJ1-1; 8 nucleotides line up with TRBD1. Germline V gives CDR1 SGHRS, CDR2 YFSETQ. V shed 5 bases and J 0 bases; nucleotides not matched to a gene: 12. This CDR3 comprises 17 residues. CDR3 coding DNA: TGCGCCAGCAGACCACAAGGGGACAGGAGCATGAACACTGAAGCTTTCTTT. It specifies CASRPQGDRSMNTEAFF.

The chain couples TRBV2 to TRBJ2-5; D is unresolved. Trimming took off 6 bases at V and 0 bases at J, with 5 bases between the two ends. This CDR3 has 12 amino acids. Germline V CDR1 and CDR2: SNHLY, FYNNEI. CDR3 in amino acids: CASRGNQETQYF. The CDR3 DNA reads TGTGCCAGCAGAGGTAACCAAGAGACCCAGTACTTC.

The chain recombines TRBV5-4 with TRBJ2-2, with TRBD2 identical over 7 bases. J gave up 6 bases and V 3 bases, and 2 bases lay outside the gene matches. Per germline, CDR1 SGHNT and CDR2 YYREEE (reference sequence). The CDR3 totals 13 residues. This CDR3 is CASSSTSAGELFF. CDR3 coding DNA: TGTGCCAGCAGCTCTACTAGCGCCGGGGAGCTGTTTTTT.

In the case of this clonotype: The germline gene is not matched at one end of the junction; a read error may be the cause. The CDR3 bases are TGCGCCAGCAGCCTAGGGGTACCAGGGGCATTGAATGGCTACACCTTC. Translating it yields CASSLGVPGALNGYTF. This chain uses TRBV11-2 with TRBJ1-2, with D tentatively TRBD1 (6 bases). The germline V gene encodes CDR1 SGHAT and CDR2 FQNNGV. CDR3 length: 16 amino acids.

In the case of this clonotype: This is likely a read error, given that the CDR3 carries no conserved phenylalanine or tryptophan at its end. Because the CDR3's place on the DNA is in doubt, the DNA is left out and the CDR3 is given as listed by TCRdb. The chain joins TRBV15 to TRBJ2-5; the table gives TRBD1 as D, unverified against the DNA. The V gene's germline CDR1 is LNHNV and CDR2 YYDKDF (reference sequence). Inclusive of both ends, the CDR3 amounts to 14 amino acids. The CDR3 loop reads CATSSWRGTAHRYA.

The CDR3 DNA sequence: TGTGCCAGCAGCGGAGGGACTAGCACAGATACGCAGTATTTT. Its protein product is CASSGGTSTDTQYF. The rearrangement uses TRBV7-3 and TRBJ2-3; maybe TRBD2 (6 bases). Deletions cut 5 bases from V and 0 bases from J, with 9 bases between. CDR1 and CDR2 from the germline V gene are SGHTA and FQGTGA. The CDR3 has 14 residues.

In the case of this clonotype: Because it lacks the conserved phenylalanine or tryptophan at the end, this CDR3 is likely a read error. It is unclear where the CDR3 begins or ends on the DNA, so no DNA is shown, and the CDR3 is as TCRdb lists it. The V gene is TRBV7-8, the J gene TRBJ2-3. The CDR3 length equals 13 residues, ends included. The germline gives CDR1 SGHVS, CDR2 FQNEAQ. CDR3 amino acids: CASRLGGTDTQQY.

The genes are TRBV7-4 and TRBJ2-2, with D unresolved. The CDR3 loop spans 12 amino acids. V lost 6 bases and J lost 8, with 10 bases in between. Germline assignment: CDR1 SGHVT and CDR2 SQSDAQ. In DNA, the CDR3 is TGTGCCAGCAGAAGAGTGCCAGGGGAGCTGTTTTTT. It yields the protein CASRRVPGELFF.

As for this clonotype: A junction boundary mismatches the germline segment, possibly from a read error. The rearrangement links TRBV5-5 to TRBJ2-5; D not resolved. This CDR3 contains 14 residues. Germline V gene sequence: CDR1 SGHKS, CDR2 YYEKEE (reference sequence). DNA for the CDR3: TGTGCCACCAGCAGGAACTGGGGCCAAGAGACCCAGTACTTC. Its translation is CATSRNWGQETQYF.

The V call is TRBV20-1, the J call TRBJ2-7, with D tentatively TRBD2 (7 bases). Germline CDR1 and CDR2: DFQATT and SNEGSKA (reference sequence). Trimming left V 0 bases short and J 3 bases short, with 15 bases between. This CDR3 is built from 15 residues. CDR3 in amino acids: CSAREGGGPIYEQYF. The CDR3 region has the DNA TGCAGTGCTAGAGAGGGGGGGGGCCCAATCTACGAGCAGTACTTC.

CDR3 region: CASSNGQQSQETQYF. In DNA form, the CDR3 reads TGTGCCAGCAGCAATGGACAGCAAAGTCAAGAGACCCAGTATTTT. The chain couples TRBV7-2 to TRBJ2-3, with D tentatively TRBD1 (6 bases). V lost 5 bases to trimming and J lost 12 bases, with 24 bases between them. The CDR3 sequence is 15 residues long. Germline-derived CDR1 and CDR2 are SGHTA and FQGNSA.

In the case of this clonotype: This CDR3 is missing its conserved last phenylalanine or tryptophan, likely due to a read error. Here the CDR3 DNA reads TGTGCCAGCAGTGTAGCGGGGGCTCAAGAGACCCAGTACCTC. Its protein is CASSVAGAQETQYL. The V and J genes are TRBV14 and TRBJ2-5, with TRBD2 matching over 9 bases. Germline loops: CDR1 SGHDN, CDR2 FVKESK. J lost 2 bases, V lost 6 bases, and 4 bases had no gene match. This CDR3 is 14 amino acids long.

This sequence joins TRBV11-3 and TRBJ2-2, with TRBD1 as a possible D gene (5 bases). The ends were cut back, 0 bases at V and 6 bases at J, with 11 bases in the middle. Germline V gene lookup returns CDR1 SGHNT and CDR2 YENEEA. CDR3 length: 15 residues. The CDR3 reads CASSLDLTAAGELFF. In nucleotides, the CDR3 is TGTGCCAGCAGCTTAGATCTGACAGCCGCCGGGGAGCTGTTTTTT.

This chain uses TRBV25-1 with TRBJ2-7, with 9 bases that match TRBD1. This CDR3 is 14 amino acids long. With 5 bases clipped from V and 3 bases from J, the junction kept 5 bases outside the gene matches. CDR1 is MGHDK, CDR2 SYGVNS, per germline. The CDR3 nucleotides are TGTGCCAGCAGTAAAGGACAGGGGCTCTACGAGCAGTACTTC. Translated, it gives CASSKGQGLYEQYF.

This rearrangement joins TRBV7-3 to TRBJ1-6, with a possible D match to TRBD1 (6 bases). The CDR3 loop spans 16 amino acids. Trimming took off 6 bases at V and 5 bases at J, with 17 bases between the two ends. The germline V gene encodes CDR1 SGHTA and CDR2 FQGTGA. Here the CDR3 reads CASRAEAQGDNSPLHF. CDR3 DNA: TGTGCCAGCAGAGCCGAAGCACAGGGCGATAATTCACCCCTCCACTTT.

This clonotype was seen a few times. The chain carries TRBV24-1 and TRBJ1-2; D ambiguous. Per germline, CDR1 KGHDR and CDR2 SFDVKD. The CDR3 covers 13 residues. V was trimmed by 6 bases and J by 8 bases, leaving 15 bases between them. The CDR3 here is CATSFWAGKGYTF. The CDR3 region has the DNA TGTGCCACCAGTTTCTGGGCGGGGAAGGGCTACACCTTC.

Concerning this clonotype itself: At one of its ends the junction is not consistent with the germline gene, which may arise from a read error. The J gene is TRBJ2-3, the V gene TRBV19; 10 positions match TRBD2. Germline loops: CDR1 LNHDA, CDR2 SQIVND (reference sequence). CDR3 length: 14 residues. DNA for the CDR3: TGTGCCAGTAGCTTAGCGGGAGGTGCCGACAAGGAGCATTTT. Protein: CASSLAGGADKEHF. The variable domain in full, with the rest retrieved from reference TRBV19 and TRBJ2-3, is DGGITQSPKYLFRKEGQNVTLSCEQNLNHDAMYWYRQDPGQGLRLIYYSQIVNDFQKGDIAEGYSVSREKKESFPLTVTSAQKNPTAFYLCASSLAGGADKEHFGPGTRLTVL.

J is TRBJ2-1 and V is TRBV7-9, with D perhaps matching TRBD2 (6 bases). The CDR3 consists of 15 residues. Trimming took 5 bases from V and 12 from J, leaving 23 bases between them. CDR1 is SEHNR, CDR2 FQNEAQ, per germline (reference sequence). The CDR3 sequence is CASSTDSSGIDTQFF. The CDR3 DNA sequence: TGTGCCAGCAGCACCGATAGTAGCGGAATAGATACGCAGTTCTTC.

About this clonotype itself: As the CDR3 is not closed by the conserved phenylalanine or tryptophan, this likely results from a read error. It is unclear where the CDR3 begins or ends on the DNA, so no DNA is shown, and the CDR3 is as TCRdb lists it. The chain combines TRBV7-2 with TRBJ2-3. A total of 13 residues make up the CDR3, ends included. Germline-derived CDR1 and CDR2 are SGHTA and FQGNSA. The CDR3 loop is CASSFGFSTYGYT.

Turning to this clonotype: A junction boundary mismatches the germline segment, possibly from a read error. The chain has TRBV25-1 and TRBJ1-2; 7 bases are a match to TRBD1. Germline-derived CDR1 and CDR2 are MGHDK and SYGVNS. This CDR3 spans 16 amino acids. Written as DNA, the CDR3 is TGTGCTAGCAGTACCTCCCTAAGGGGGGACAGCTATGGCTACACCTTC. This gives the protein CASSTSLRGDSYGYTF.

The chain couples TRBV5-1 to TRBJ2-5, with 7 positions matching TRBD1. Germline V gene sequence: CDR1 SGHRS, CDR2 YFSETQ. This CDR3 has 15 residues. Trimming took 2 bases from V and 9 from J; bases not matched to a gene: 13. The CDR3 sequence is CASSFEGGGNQPQYF. The CDR3 DNA sequence: TGCGCCAGCAGCTTCGAAGGGGGCGGTAATCAGCCCCAGTACTTC.

The chain links TRBV7-3 to TRBJ1-2; possible D gene TRBD1, 5 bases. Germline-derived CDR1 and CDR2 are SGHTA and FQGTGA. The CDR3 is 16 amino acids. With 2 bases removed from V and 3 bases from J, the gap between germline ends came to 16 bases. This CDR3 is CASSLRGRGFDYGYTF. The CDR3 region has the DNA TGTGCCAGCAGCTTACGGGGGAGGGGCTTCGACTATGGCTACACCTTC. Variable domain in full (rest from reference TRBV7-3 and TRBJ1-2): GAGVSQTPSNKVTEKGKYVELRCDPISGHTALYWYRQSLGQGPEFLIYFQGTGAADDSGLPNDRFFAVRPEGSVSTLKIQRTERGDSAVYLCASSLRGRGFDYGYTFGSGTRLTVV.

A word on this clonotype: The CDR3 does not close with the conserved phenylalanine or tryptophan, likely indicating a read error. In nucleotides, the CDR3 is TGTGCCAGCGGGGACGGGGACACCAATCAGCCGCAGTATGTT. Translation: CASGDGDTNQPQYV. The gene calls are TRBV2 and TRBJ1-5; perhaps TRBD1 as D (6 bases). The J call could be wrong; TRBJ2-3 is a better fit for the DNA end. Germline V lookup: CDR1 SNHLY, CDR2 FYNNEI. This CDR3 spans 14 amino acids.